This T cell receptor beta chain derives from a study of shared clonotypes between healthy human individuals. As concerns this clone: Its antigen is still unknown.

General study results and limits: Investigators expected sequencing depth to affect clonotype sharing among donors.

Loaded into unsorted PBMC replicate PCRs was approximately 300 ng DNA, roughly 30,000 T cell genomes. What was sequenced on ten immunoSEQ deep assay plates was unsorted PBMC DNA. Measured with immunoSEQ multiplex PCR; TCRdb has only the in-frame clones, and not every one. The sample has about 470,000 clones; roughly 77% are singletons. Trimming stripped 2 bases from V and 1 base from J, with 12 bases between. The CDR3 runs to 16 residues. CDR1 and CDR2 (germline): LGHNA, YSLEER. Sequenced material: PBMCs. This receptor was identified in a woman in her thirties or forties in good health. Some clones in this sample may be carry-over from other donors' samples. The V gene is TRBV4-3, the J gene TRBJ2-4, with D perhaps TRBD2 (7 bases). The CDR3 region is CASSQLGGRAKNIQYF. CDR3 nucleotide sequence: TGCGCCAGCAGCCAATTGGGGGGGCGCGCCAAAAACATTCAGTACTTC.